This entry is about one TCR beta chain. No cognate antigen has been identified for it. Within one base of it there is no much larger clone, and no base qualities were kept. The method behind the library was the immunoSEQ multiplex PCR assay. TCRdb took this table from immuneACCESS and kept in-frame rearrangements with V and J called. Such tables lack part of the clones; where checked against another copy, unresolved V genes explain under half of the gap, and the rest is unexplained. This sample comprises roughly 100,000 clones, approximately 92% of them detected only once. Roughly 3% of the sample goes to the ten largest clones. This record comes from a study of T cell changes during pregnancy in multiple sclerosis (dated by TCRdb to about 2019). In the study overall: Changes in the T cell repertoire over the course of pregnancy were examined in this study in women with multiple sclerosis.

According to the germline V gene (reference sequence), CDR1 reads PRHDT and CDR2 reads FYEKMQ. The CDR3 starts with the cysteine, ends with the phenylalanine, and has 14 residues. The CDR3 DNA has 42 bases and is translated from base 1. After removal of 1 base from V and 5 bases from J, the junction retains 3 bases not matched to a gene. This receptor chain uses TRBV13 and TRBJ1-2, with 8 bases aligning to TRBD1. The source material was peripheral blood, sampled in the second trimester of pregnancy. The clonotype comes from a female donor with multiple sclerosis, enrolled in a pregnancy study. The CDR3 protein is CASSLVGQGYGYTF. The nucleotides are TGTGCCAGCAGCTTAGTCGGACAGGGATATGGCTACACCTTC.